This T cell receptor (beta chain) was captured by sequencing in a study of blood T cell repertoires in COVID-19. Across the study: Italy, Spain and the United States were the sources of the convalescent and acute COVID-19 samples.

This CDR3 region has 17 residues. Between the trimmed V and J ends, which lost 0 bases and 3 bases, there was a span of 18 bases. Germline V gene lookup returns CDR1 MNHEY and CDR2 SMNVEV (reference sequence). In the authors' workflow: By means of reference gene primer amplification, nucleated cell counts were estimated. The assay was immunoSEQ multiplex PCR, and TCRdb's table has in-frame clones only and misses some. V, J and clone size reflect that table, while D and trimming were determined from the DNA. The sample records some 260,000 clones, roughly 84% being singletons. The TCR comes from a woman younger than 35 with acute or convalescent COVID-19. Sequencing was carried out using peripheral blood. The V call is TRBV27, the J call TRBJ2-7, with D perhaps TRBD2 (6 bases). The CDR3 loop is CASSLSFSTGAIYEQYF. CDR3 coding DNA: TGTGCCAGCAGTTTATCGTTTTCAACGGGAGCCATCTACGAGCAGTACTTC.